This T cell receptor beta chain was documented in a study of cytomegalovirus exposure and HLA in healthy donors. Measured with immunoSEQ multiplex PCR; TCRdb has only the in-frame clones, and not every one. The sample yields more than 250,000 clones, roughly 87% seen once. The CDR3 contains 18 residues. CDR1 SGHVS and CDR2 FQNEAQ come from the germline V gene. Between the trimmed V and J ends, which lost 2 bases and 3 bases, there was a span of 17 bases. Sequences were obtained from PBMCs. The clonotype comes from a woman aged 25 to 39 in good health and CMV-seropositive. The chain joins TRBV7-8 to TRBJ2-6; D is possibly TRBD2 (5 bases). CDR3 nucleotides: TGTGCCAGCAGCTTACTGAGGGCAGGTTATGATGGGGCCAACGTCCTGACTTTC. Its protein is CASSLLRAGYDGANVLTF.